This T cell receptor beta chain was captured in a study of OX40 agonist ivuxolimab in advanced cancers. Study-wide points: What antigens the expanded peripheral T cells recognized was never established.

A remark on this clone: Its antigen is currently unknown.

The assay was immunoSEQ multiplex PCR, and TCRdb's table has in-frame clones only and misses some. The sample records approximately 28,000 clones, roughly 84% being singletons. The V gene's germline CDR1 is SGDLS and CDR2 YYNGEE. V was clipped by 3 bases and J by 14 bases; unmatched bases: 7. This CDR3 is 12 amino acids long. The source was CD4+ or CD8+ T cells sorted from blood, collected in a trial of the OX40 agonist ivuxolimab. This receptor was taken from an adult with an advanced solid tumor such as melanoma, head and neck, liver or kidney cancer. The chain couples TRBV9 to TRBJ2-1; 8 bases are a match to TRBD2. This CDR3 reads CASSAEGTSKFF. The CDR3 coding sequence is TGTGCCAGCAGCGCTGAGGGGACTAGTAAGTTCTTC. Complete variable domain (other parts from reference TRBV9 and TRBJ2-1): DSGVTQTPKHLITATGQRVTLRCSPRSGDLSVYWYQQSLDQGLQFLIQYYNGEERAKGNILERFSAQQFPDLHSELNLSSLELGDSALYFCASSAEGTSKFFGPGTRLTVL.